This T cell receptor (beta chain) stems from a study of T cell responses to AZD1222 COVID-19 vaccine. Study at large: The analysis combined second doses at about 4 or about 12 weeks. Study-wide results and caveats: The breadth and depth of Spike-specific TCRs increased once two AZD1222 doses had been given. The study sampled repertoires only after the peak T cell response. Donors, mostly white British, included more females; clonal diversity was possibly underestimated.

Regarding this clone: No antigen is known for it.

The CDR3 length is 14 residues. Per the germline V gene, CDR1 is KGHSH and CDR2 is LQKENI. Between the trimmed V and J ends, which lost 0 bases and 4 bases, there was a span of 10 bases. TCRdb's copy holds only in-frame clones and misses some; the assay was immunoSEQ multiplex PCR. The sample holds tens of thousands of clones, about three quarters seen once. The V gene is TRBV18, the J gene TRBJ2-7; D possibly corresponds to TRBD1 (6 bases). The specimen was peripheral blood, collected on day 0 of AZD1222 vaccination. The source is an adult in good health. CDR3 loop: CASSPPTGTYEQYF. For the CDR3, the DNA is TGTGCCAGCTCACCACCGACAGGAACTTACGAGCAGTACTTC. Full variable domain (missing parts from reference TRBV18 and TRBJ2-7): NAGVMQNPRHLVRRRGQEARLRCSPMKGHSHVYWYRQLPEEGLKFMVYLQKENIIDESGMPKERFSAEFPKEGPSILRIQQVVRGDSAAYFCASSPPTGTYEQYFGPGTRLTVT.